This is a list of T cell receptor beta chains from one sample in a study of blood T cell repertoires in COVID-19. Assay used: immunoSEQ multiplex PCR; TCRdb lists only in-frame clones, some missing. The repertoire consists of around 250,000 clones, with more than 85% occurring once and the leading ten covering approximately 2.7%. Sequenced input: PBMCs or T cells enriched from blood (not recorded which). All receptors come from a man between 40 and 49 years old who had been exposed to COVID-19. CDR3s include the opening cysteine and the closing phenylalanine or tryptophan. The D gene is left open where the match is weak. The size of a clone is reported for some rows only, either as once, few or many, or as a class for expanded clones.

J gene	D gene	V gene	clone size	CDR3 DNA	CDR3 protein
TRBJ2-5	TRBD1	TRBV4-1	NA	TGCGCCAGCAGCCAATCGACAGGGGTGAGGGAGACCCAGTACTTC	CASSQSTGVRETQYF
TRBJ1-3	NA	TRBV5-1	NA	TGCGCCAGCAGCTTGCTTCCAGGGAGGAGTGGAAACACCATATATTTT	CASSLLPGRSGNTIYF
TRBJ1-2	TRBD1	TRBV5-4	NA	TGTGCCAGCAGCTCGGGGGACAGTCGTACCAACACCTTC	CASSSGDSRTNTF
TRBJ1-1	TRBD1	TRBV18	NA	TGTGCCAGCTCACCACCTGGAGGGGGCACGAACACTGAAGCTTTCTTT	CASSPPGGGTNTEAFF
TRBJ1-3	NA	TRBV19	NA	TGTGCCAGTAGTATCCTAGACAGAGGTGACACCATATATTTT	CASSILDRGDTIYF
TRBJ1-1	NA	TRBV18	once	TGTGCCAGCTCACGGAATCGGGGGGAGAGTTGGACTGAAGCTTTCTTT	CASSRNRGESWTEAFF
TRBJ1-1	NA	TRBV5-4	NA	TGTGCCAGCAGCTGGATGCAGGGGCGTCCTGAAGCTTTCTTT	CASSWMQGRPEAFF
TRBJ2-3	TRBD2	TRBV30	NA	TGTGCCTGGAGTGCGCGACTAGCGGGAGGGCCGAGTACGCAGTATTTT	CAWSARLAGGPSTQYF
TRBJ2-5	TRBD2	TRBV2	NA	TGTGCCAGCAGTGTTGCGGCCGGGGGGGAGACCCAGTACTTC	CASSVAAGGETQYF
TRBJ2-1	NA	TRBV28	NA	TGTGCCAGCAGCGCCAACCGAGGGATCGCTGAGCAGTTCTTC	CASSANRGIAEQFF
TRBJ2-3	NA	TRBV28	NA	TGTGCCAGCAGTTCATTTAGCTTCAGCACAGATACGCAGTATTTT	CASSSFSFSTDTQYF
TRBJ1-2	NA	TRBV28	NA	TGTGCCAGCAGTTTCCCCGGGGGGTACTATGGCTACACCTTC	CASSFPGGYYGYTF
TRBJ2-7	NA	TRBV5-6	NA	TGTGCCAGCAGGGAATCCCTCAAGAGGAGCTCCTACGAGCAGTACTTC	CASRESLKRSSYEQYF
TRBJ2-5	NA	TRBV24-1	NA	TGTGCCAGCCAAGGGGTCGATCAAGAGACCCAGTACTTC	CASQGVDQETQYF
TRBJ1-5	NA	TRBV30	NA	TGTGCCTGGAGTCCCCAGGGAAGACAGCCCCAGCATTTT	CAWSPQGRQPQHF
TRBJ1-5	NA	TRBV6-5	once	TGTGCCAGCAGTTACGGGGGAGGTCAGCCCCAGCATTTT	CASSYGGGQPQHF
TRBJ2-7	TRBD2	TRBV7-2	NA	TGTGCCAGCAGCTGGACTAGCGGGACGTACGAGCAGTACTTC	CASSWTSGTYEQYF
TRBJ2-2	NA	TRBV19	NA	TGTGCCAGTAGTCCCTCCAGGATGCGAACTAACACCGGGGAGCTGTTTTTT	CASSPSRMRTNTGELFF
TRBJ1-2	NA	TRBV3-1/TRBV3-2	NA	TGTGCCAGCAGCCAAGATGGCAGATTCTATGGCTACACCTTC	CASSQDGRFYGYTF
TRBJ2-3	NA	TRBV11-1	NA	TGTGCCAGCAGCCCCTTCCCCGCAGATACGCAGTATTTT	CASSPFPADTQYF
TRBJ1-5	NA	TRBV12-5	NA	TGTGCTAGTGGTTTGGACCTAATGCTGGTGTCCAATCAGCCCCAGCATTTT	CASGLDLMLVSNQPQHF
TRBJ2-1	TRBD1	TRBV6-5	NA	TGTGCCAGCAGTCCCGGACAGGGGGATTTGGGTGAGCAGTTCTTC	CASSPGQGDLGEQFF
TRBJ2-7	NA	TRBV6-2/TRBV6-3	NA	TGTGCCAGCAGCCGAGAGGACATTGCCGGATACGAGCAGTACTTC	CASSREDIAGYEQYF
TRBJ1-1	TRBD1	TRBV3-1/TRBV3-2	NA	TGTGCCAGCAGCAACGGACAGGGGGCTTTGGCTGAAGCTTTCTTT	CASSNGQGALAEAFF
TRBJ1-6	TRBD1	TRBV11-2	NA	TGTGCCAGCAGCCATACGGGACAGAATAATTCACCCCTCCACTTT	CASSHTGQNNSPLHF
TRBJ2-1	NA	TRBV19	NA	TGTGCCAGTAGTCCCGTACTAGTTTCTGGCAATGAGCAGTTCTTC	CASSPVLVSGNEQFF
TRBJ2-7	NA	TRBV18	few	TGTGCCAGCTCCCCCGACAGGAGCGAGCAGTACTTC	CASSPDRSEQYF
TRBJ2-7	NA	TRBV27	once	TGTGCCAGCAGTTTCTATTCGGGAAGCTACGAGCAGTACTTC	CASSFYSGSYEQYF
TRBJ1-2	NA	TRBV9	NA	TGTGCCAGCAGCCCGGGAGGGGAGAGCTATGGCTACACCTTC	CASSPGGESYGYTF
TRBJ1-1	TRBD1	TRBV2	NA	TGTGCCAGCGGGGGGACAGCGAACACTGAAGCTTTCTTT	CASGGTANTEAFF
TRBJ2-2	TRBD1	TRBV2	NA	TGTGCCAGCAGCCGTGGACAGGGGTACACCGGGGAGCTGTTTTTT	CASSRGQGYTGELFF
TRBJ1-1	NA	TRBV5-4	NA	TGTGCCAGCAGCTTGAAAGGGGAACGCACTGAAGCTTTCTTT	CASSLKGERTEAFF
TRBJ1-6	TRBD1	TRBV6-2/TRBV6-3	NA	TGTGCCAGCAGCCCTACCGACAGGGGAAATAATTCACCCCTCCACTTT	CASSPTDRGNNSPLHF
TRBJ2-2	TRBD1	TRBV28	NA	TGTGCCAGCAGGCAAACCGGGACAGGGGGCACCGGGGAGCTGTTTTTT	CASRQTGTGGTGELFF
TRBJ2-1	TRBD2	TRBV10-1	NA	TGCGCCAGCAGCCGAACTAGCGGGTCCCAAGGCAATGAGCAGTTCTTC	CASSRTSGSQGNEQFF
TRBJ2-1	NA	TRBV12-3/TRBV12-4	NA	TGTGCCAGCAGTTTAGCTTCTTGGCAGTTCTTC	CASSLASWQFF
TRBJ1-1	NA	TRBV21-1	NA	TGTGCCAGCAGCCAAGGGGGGGTCATGAACACTGAAGCTTTCTTT	CASSQGGVMNTEAFF
TRBJ2-1	NA	TRBV10-3	NA	TGTGCCATCTCGCGTGGAGACGGCTCCTACAATGAGCAGTTCTTC	CAISRGDGSYNEQFF
TRBJ1-6	NA	TRBV12-3/TRBV12-4	NA	TGTGCCAGCAGTTTACGGGGGGCCCCCCTCCACTTT	CASSLRGAPLHF
TRBJ2-3	TRBD2	TRBV20-1	NA	TGCAGTGCTAGTGGTCTAGCGGGAAGCACAGATACGCAGTATTTT	CSASGLAGSTDTQYF
TRBJ1-5	TRBD1	TRBV4-2	NA	TGTGCCAGCAGCCAAGGGGATGGACAGGCTAGCAATCAGCCCCAGCATTTT	CASSQGDGQASNQPQHF
TRBJ2-2	TRBD2	TRBV5-1	NA	TGCGCCAGCAGCTTAAGCGGGAGGGTTACCGGGGAGCTGTTTTTT	CASSLSGRVTGELFF
TRBJ2-1	NA	TRBV9	NA	TGTGCCAGCAGCGTTAGACAGGTCAGGGATGAGCAGTTCTTC	CASSVRQVRDEQFF
TRBJ2-1	TRBD2	TRBV24-1	NA	TGTGCCACCGTGGGGAGTCTAGCGGGAGACAACAATGAGCAGTTCTTC	CATVGSLAGDNNEQFF
TRBJ1-5	TRBD1	TRBV28	NA	TGTGCCAGCAGTTTCTCCGGACAGGGGATTCAGCCCCAGCATTTT	CASSFSGQGIQPQHF
TRBJ1-5	NA	TRBV6-4	NA	TGTGCCAGCAGTGTGGAGGGTGGCCAGCCCCAGCATTTT	CASSVEGGQPQHF